A single sample gave rise to the 10 T cell receptor beta chains below, sequenced in a study of T-cell memory formation after mild COVID-19. In TCRdb, the 5' RACE reads were re-called with MiXCR into one record per CDR3 protein. Here the sample spans 350,000 to 450,000 distinct CDR3 sequences, roughly 14% being singletons. Sequencing was done on a sample of PBMCs or a T cell subset sorted from them (not recorded which). These receptors were obtained from a man aged 18 to 30 who had mild COVID-19 (a few samples of this study predate the infection). Cell type and time point are not known.

V gene TRBV6-6 combines with J gene TRBJ2-7, with 8 nucleotides matching TRBD2. The CDR3 is 14 amino acids. Germline trimming cut 7 bases from V and 2 bases from J; bases unmatched to any gene: 7. CDR1 is MNHNY, CDR2 SVGAGI, per germline (reference sequence). The CDR3 nucleotides are TGTGCCAGCACCCACCGGGGGGGAGCCTACGAGCAGTACTTC. As protein: CASTHRGGAYEQYF.

The chain couples TRBV7-9 to TRBJ1-2, with TRBD1 as a possible D gene (5 bases). Trimming pared 6 bases from V and 0 bases from J, leaving 20 bases between. The CDR3 is 17 residues long. CDR1 is SEHNR and CDR2 is FQNEAQ in the germline V gene (reference sequence). The CDR3 coding sequence is TGTGCCAGCAGGGTCGAAAGGCAGGGCCTAGCTAACTATGGCTACACCTTC. Amino acid sequence: CASRVERQGLANYGYTF.

This rearrangement joins TRBV9 to TRBJ2-1, with no clear D. Germline lookup yields CDR1 SGDLS and CDR2 YYNGEE. This CDR3 comprises 15 residues. V lost 0 bases to trimming and J lost 0 bases, with 7 bases between them. The CDR3 bases are TGTGCCAGCAGCGTAGAAAGGCGCTCCTACAATGAGCAGTTCTTC. Its protein is CASSVERRSYNEQFF. Combining the CDR3 with reference TRBV9 and TRBJ2-1 gives the whole variable domain DSGVTQTPKHLITATGQRVTLRCSPRSGDLSVYWYQQSLDQGLQFLIQYYNGEERAKGNILERFSAQQFPDLHSELNLSSLELGDSALYFCASSVERRSYNEQFFGPGTRLTVL.

This clonotype occurred a few times. The V and J genes are TRBV4-1 and TRBJ1-6; 8 nucleotides line up with TRBD1. This CDR3 contains 19 residues. CDR1 and CDR2 from the germline V gene are MGHRA and YSYEKL. Trimming cost V 2 bases and J 0 bases; bases outside gene matches: 9. CDR3: CASSQFGNRGSSYNSPLHF. CDR3 in DNA: TGCGCCAGCAGCCAATTTGGAAACAGGGGGAGCTCCTATAATTCACCCCTCCACTTT.

This clonotype was observed many times. The chain combines TRBV7-9 with TRBJ2-3; 7 bases fit TRBD1. Trimming removed 1 base from V and 2 bases from J; junction bases left unmatched: 15. The CDR3 spans 19 residues. Germline CDR1 reads SEHNR; CDR2 reads FQNEAQ (reference sequence). In nucleotides, the CDR3 is TGTGCCAGCAGCTTAGTTCTCTCCGGGACAGTAGCTGACACAGATACGCAGTATTTT. This gives the protein CASSLVLSGTVADTDTQYF.

This rearrangement joins TRBV7-9 to TRBJ2-5; the match to TRBD1 covers 9 bases. CDR1 and CDR2 from the germline V gene are SEHNR and FQNEAQ (reference sequence). The CDR3 length is 15 residues. The V segment lost 3 bases and the J segment 1 base; nucleotides outside the gene matches: 3. CDR3 protein: CASSLTGGSQETQYF. Written as DNA, the CDR3 is TGTGCCAGCAGCTTGACAGGGGGGTCCCAAGAGACCCAGTACTTC.

This rearrangement joins TRBV12-3 or TRBV12-4 to TRBJ1-2, with unresolved D. The CDR3 spans 14 residues. Trimming shortened V by 9 bases and J by 1 base, and 15 bases separated the two germline ends. DNA for the CDR3: TGTGCCAGGGCCGTCCGGGTGGATAACTATGGCTACACCTTC. It specifies CARAVRVDNYGYTF.

The chain is built from TRBV7-9 and TRBJ2-3; D is unclear. The CDR3 is made up of 13 amino acids. With 5 bases removed from V and 2 bases from J, the gap between germline ends came to 8 bases. Germline V gene data show CDR1 as SEHNR and CDR2 as FQNEAQ (reference sequence). As DNA, the CDR3 is TGTGCCAGCAGCGGAGCCCCCACAGATACGCAGTATTTT. This codes for CASSGAPTDTQYF.

This chain connects TRBV20-1 to TRBJ2-7, with TRBD1 matching 9 bases. Germline values: CDR1 DFQATT, CDR2 SNEGSKA (reference sequence). Losses at the gene ends were 5 bases for V and 1 base for J; bases not matched to a gene: 6. The CDR3 is made up of 14 amino acids. The CDR3 bases are TGCAGTGCTGGGACAGGGCAGCTTTCCTACGAGCAGTACTTC. It is translated as CSAGTGQLSYEQYF.

The V and J genes are TRBV6-2 or TRBV6-3 and TRBJ2-1, with D perhaps given as TRBD1 or TRBD2 (5 bases each). The CDR3 is 14 residues long. Trimming shortened V by 8 bases and J by 6 bases, and 17 bases separated the two germline ends. Germline CDR1 reads MNHEY; CDR2 reads SVGEGT. The CDR3 DNA follows: TGTGCCAGCGGGGGTCCGAAGACCGGCAATGAGCAGTTCTTC. The encoded protein is CASGGPKTGNEQFF.